This is a list of T cell receptor beta chains from one sample in a study of neoadjuvant anti-PD-1 for oral cavity cancer. Clones were read by immunoSEQ multiplex PCR, and TCRdb kept only the in-frame ones, dropping some. The sample includes about 61,000 clones, roughly 80% of them seen just once. The sample in question was PBMCs, obtained before nivolumab (anti-PD-1) treatment. The source is a person aged 35-79 years with oral cavity squamous cell carcinoma. Both conserved end residues are part of each CDR3. The D gene is left open where the match is weak. Clone sizes are given selectively: once, few, many, or a class where the clone is expanded.

size	V	D	J	DNA	CDR3
-	TRBV10-3	TRBD1	TRBJ1-4	TGTGCCATCAGCCCTATACAGGGGGCAGGTGAAAAACTGTTTTTT	CAISPIQGAGEKLFF
medium-sized	TRBV18	-	TRBJ2-5	TGTGCCAGCTCTTCTAGAGAGACCCAGTACTTC	CASSSRETQYF
-	TRBV28	-	TRBJ1-3	TGTGCCAGCACCTCAGGGTTGTCAGGAAACACCATATATTTT	CASTSGLSGNTIYF
-	TRBV28	-	TRBJ1-5	TGTGCCAGCAGTTTAAGAGGGGCCGTCAATCAGCCCCAGCATTTT	CASSLRGAVNQPQHF
-	TRBV6-5	TRBD2	TRBJ2-1	TGTGCCAGCAGTTACTCGAGGCTAGCGGGAGGGAATGAGCAGTTCTTC	CASSYSRLAGGNEQFF
-	TRBV5-1	-	TRBJ1-6	TGCGCCAGCAGCTTGGGGTCAGTCAATAATTCACCCCTCCACTTT	CASSLGSVNNSPLHF
-	TRBV13	-	TRBJ2-2	TGTGCCAGCAGCGCCCAGGGGGGGGCCGGGGAGCTGTTTTTT	CASSAQGGAGELFF
once	TRBV27	TRBD1	TRBJ1-2	TGTGCCAGCAGACTAGGGGGACAGAGGCTCGATGGCTACACCTTC	CASRLGGQRLDGYTF
-	TRBV2	TRBD2	TRBJ2-2	TGTGCCAGCAGATCCGGACTAGCGGGAGGGCCCAGCGGGGAGCTGTTTTTT	CASRSGLAGGPSGELFF
-	TRBV10-3	-	TRBJ2-7	TGTGCCATCATGAAGGGGAGCTCCTACGAGCAGTACTTC	CAIMKGSSYEQYF
-	TRBV11-1	-	TRBJ2-5	TGTGCCAGCAGCTTGGACGGGGGTGGAGAGACCCAGTACTTC	CASSLDGGGETQYF
-	TRBV19	TRBD1	TRBJ2-3	TGTGCCAGTAGTATTACCGGGACAGGGGCAGATACGCAGTATTTT	CASSITGTGADTQYF
-	TRBV6-5	-	TRBJ1-4	TGTGCCAGCAGTTACTCGAGACGGACTAATGAAAAACTGTTTTTT	CASSYSRRTNEKLFF
-	TRBV4-1	TRBD1	TRBJ2-2	TGCGCCAGCAGCCGGGCCGGACAGGGGAACACCGGGGAGCTGTTTTTT	CASSRAGQGNTGELFF
-	TRBV11-2	-	TRBJ2-3	TGTGCCAGCAGCCCTACGGCGGGACTCACAGATACGCAGTATTTT	CASSPTAGLTDTQYF
-	TRBV19	-	TRBJ2-3	TGTGCCAGTAATGTCGGTTACGGCACAGATACGCAGTATTTT	CASNVGYGTDTQYF
-	TRBV7-9	TRBD1	TRBJ2-5	TGTGCCAGCAGCTTAAATTCGGCCAGGGGGCTGGAGACCCAGTACTTC	CASSLNSARGLETQYF
-	TRBV6-1	-	TRBJ2-7	TGTGCCAGCAGTGACAACGTCCCTTCCTACGAGCAGTACTTC	CASSDNVPSYEQYF
-	TRBV7-2	-	TRBJ2-1	TGTGCCAGCAGCTTAAGGGACCCACTCACGTATGAGCAGTTCTTC	CASSLRDPLTYEQFF
-	TRBV10-3	TRBD1	TRBJ1-1	TGTGCCATCAGGGCACAGGGGGCAAACACTGAAGCTTTCTTT	CAIRAQGANTEAFF
-	TRBV7-9	TRBD1	TRBJ1-1	TGTGCCAGCAGCTTACCGTACGGGACAGTAGGAGACACTGAAGCTTTCTTT	CASSLPYGTVGDTEAFF
-	TRBV7-9	TRBD1	TRBJ2-5	TGTGCCAGCAGCTTAGACTGGGCCCAGGGGGCAGAGACCCAGTACTTC	CASSLDWAQGAETQYF
-	TRBV6-6	-	TRBJ1-1	TGTGCCAGCGCGGGCACTGAAGCTTTCTTT	CASAGTEAFF
-	TRBV11-2	-	TRBJ2-7	TGTGCCAGCAGTCCCTCAGAGAACCCCTACGAGCAGTACTTC	CASSPSENPYEQYF
-	TRBV7-2	-	TRBJ1-1	TGTGCCAGCAGCTCCCTCGGGACATGGTCTCGGGACACTGAAGCTTTCTTT	CASSSLGTWSRDTEAFF
few	TRBV18	-	TRBJ1-5	TGTGCCAGCTCACCACAAGGGCAGGGTGTGCAGCCCCAGCATTTT	CASSPQGQGVQPQHF
-	TRBV5-1	TRBD1	TRBJ1-5	TGCGCCAGCAGCCTACATCCCGACAGGGGGAATCAGCCCCAGCATTTT	CASSLHPDRGNQPQHF
-	TRBV7-9	-	TRBJ2-5	TGTGCCAGCAGCTTATCGGGAGCGCGAGGGGAGACCCAGTACTTC	CASSLSGARGETQYF
-	TRBV10-3	-	TRBJ1-1	TGTGCCATCAGTGAGCCGGGGCCAAGGGACACTGAAGCTTTCTTT	CAISEPGPRDTEAFF
-	TRBV5-5	TRBD2	TRBJ2-3	TGTGCCAGCAGCTTGATGCTAGCGGGGCGTCCCATCACAGATACGCAGTATTTT	CASSLMLAGRPITDTQYF
once	TRBV29-1	TRBD1	TRBJ2-2	TGCAGCGGGACAGGGTGGGACACCGGGGAGCTGTTTTTT	CSGTGWDTGELFF
-	TRBV7-2	-	TRBJ1-5	TGTGCCAGCAGCTTAGAGTATCTGCAACCCCAGCATTTT	CASSLEYLQPQHF
-	TRBV7-9	TRBD1	TRBJ1-2	TGTGCCAGCAGCACGTCGCCGGGACAGGGGATTAACTATGGCTACACCTTC	CASSTSPGQGINYGYTF
few	TRBV7-9	-	TRBJ1-6	TGTGCCAGCAGCTTCACCCAGGGTTCACCCCTCCACTTT	CASSFTQGSPLHF
-	TRBV7-9	TRBD1	TRBJ1-1	TGTGCCAGCAGTTCAACAGGGGTGGGAACTGAAGCTTTCTTT	CASSSTGVGTEAFF
-	TRBV5-4	-	TRBJ2-1	TGTGCCAGCACCTTGGGGAGCCTAGCGCGGGATGAGCAGTTCTTC	CASTLGSLARDEQFF
-	TRBV11-2	TRBD1	TRBJ2-1	TGTGCCAGCAGCTTATCGAGGGGGCCTCACAATGAGCAGTTCTTC	CASSLSRGPHNEQFF
few	TRBV27	-	TRBJ2-1	TGTGCCAGCAGTCCGGGGGGCAGTCTGCGGGGTGAGCAGTTCTTC	CASSPGGSLRGEQFF
few	TRBV7-2	-	TRBJ2-7	TGTGCCAGCAGCTTAGGATTCTCTGACGAGCAGTACTTC	CASSLGFSDEQYF
-	TRBV6-1	TRBD1	TRBJ1-4	TGTGCCAGCAGGGGACAGGGGGCAACTAATGAAAAACTGTTTTTT	CASRGQGATNEKLFF
few	TRBV19	-	TRBJ2-2	TGTGCCAGTAGTCGGGATTGGAATGGCGGGGAGCTGTTTTTT	CASSRDWNGGELFF
-	TRBV5-6	-	TRBJ2-5	TGTGCCAGCAGCTTGAGGGTGGGAGAGACCCAGTACTTC	CASSLRVGETQYF
once	TRBV29-1	TRBD1	TRBJ1-2	TGCAGCGTCGGGACAGGGGCTAACTATGGCTACACCTTC	CSVGTGANYGYTF
-	TRBV27	TRBD1	TRBJ2-7	TGTGCCAGCACCGCGTTGGGTGGGACAGGGTACGAGCAGTACTTC	CASTALGGTGYEQYF
few	TRBV11-2	-	TRBJ1-6	TGTGCCAGCAGCTCCGGGGGGCAGAATTCACCCCTCCACTTT	CASSSGGQNSPLHF
-	TRBV15	-	TRBJ2-1	TGTGCCACCAGCATACAGGCGAGCTCCTACAATGAGCAGTTCTTC	CATSIQASSYNEQFF
-	TRBV19	-	TRBJ1-1	TGTGCCAGTAGTACACGACAGAATGAAGCTTTCTTT	CASSTRQNEAFF
-	TRBV2	-	TRBJ1-1	TGTGCCAGCACGGGGCCCGACCCTGAAGCTTTCTTT	CASTGPDPEAFF
-	TRBV7-2	-	TRBJ2-2	TGTGCCAGCAGCTTAGTCTCCACGAACACCGGGGAGCTGTTTTTT	CASSLVSTNTGELFF
-	TRBV29-1	TRBD2	TRBJ2-7	TGCAGCGTTGAAGGTAGCGGGGACGGCTCCTACGAGCAGTACTTC	CSVEGSGDGSYEQYF
-	TRBV28	-	TRBJ1-6	TGTGCCAGCAGCTCCCCGGGGGGTCGACATAATTCACCCCTCCACTTT	CASSSPGGRHNSPLHF